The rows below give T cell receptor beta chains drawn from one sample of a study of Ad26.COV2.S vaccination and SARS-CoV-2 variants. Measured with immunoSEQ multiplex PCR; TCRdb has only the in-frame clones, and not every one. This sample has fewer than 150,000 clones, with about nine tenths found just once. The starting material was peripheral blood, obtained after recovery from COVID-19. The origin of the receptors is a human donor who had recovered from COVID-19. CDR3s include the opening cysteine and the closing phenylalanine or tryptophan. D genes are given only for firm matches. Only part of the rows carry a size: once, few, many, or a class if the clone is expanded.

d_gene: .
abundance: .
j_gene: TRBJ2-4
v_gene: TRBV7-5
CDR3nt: TGTGCCAGAAGCCCCGAGTACTTC
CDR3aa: CARSPEYF

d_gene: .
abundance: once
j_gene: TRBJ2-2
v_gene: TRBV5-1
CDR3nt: TGCGCCAGCAGCTTGGGGACGTACACCGGGGAGCTGTTTTTT
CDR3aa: CASSLGTYTGELFF

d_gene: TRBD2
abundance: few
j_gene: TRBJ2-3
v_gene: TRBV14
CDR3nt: TGTGCCAGCAGCCCTGGACTAGCGCGCACAGATACGCAGTATTTT
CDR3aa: CASSPGLARTDTQYF

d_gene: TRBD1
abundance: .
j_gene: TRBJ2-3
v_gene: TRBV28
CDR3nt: TGTGCCAGCAGACGACAGGGAGATGGGGTAGATACGCAGTATTTT
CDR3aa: CASRRQGDGVDTQYF

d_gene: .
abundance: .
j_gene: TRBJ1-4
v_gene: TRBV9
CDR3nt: TGTGCCAGCAGCACAAATCCGGGATTAGGAGAAAAACTGTTTTTT
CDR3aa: CASSTNPGLGEKLFF

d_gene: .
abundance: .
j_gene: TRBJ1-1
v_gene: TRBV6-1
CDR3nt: TGTGCCAGCAGTGAAGCTTTCAGGGGAGGGAGGATGAACACTGAAGCTTTCTTT
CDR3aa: CASSEAFRGGRMNTEAFF

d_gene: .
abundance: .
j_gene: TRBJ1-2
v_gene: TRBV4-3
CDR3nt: TGCGCCAGCAGCCAAGAGAGGATCCTAGGGGAGGGAGGCTACACCTTC
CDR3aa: CASSQERILGEGGYTF

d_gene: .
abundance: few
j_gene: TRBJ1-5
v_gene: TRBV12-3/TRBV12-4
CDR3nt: TGTGCCAGCAGCAAAACAGAGATTGGGCCCCAGCATTTT
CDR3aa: CASSKTEIGPQHF

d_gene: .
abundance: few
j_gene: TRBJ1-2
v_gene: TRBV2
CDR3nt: TGTGCCAGCAGTGTACCGGACTATGGCTACACCTTC
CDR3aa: CASSVPDYGYTF

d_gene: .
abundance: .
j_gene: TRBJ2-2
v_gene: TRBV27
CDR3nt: TGTGCCAGCACCGCAAGTTTCCGCGGGGAGCTGTTTTTT
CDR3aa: CASTASFRGELFF

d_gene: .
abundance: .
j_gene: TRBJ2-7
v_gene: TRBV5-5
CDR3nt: TGTGCCAGCAGCTTGGGATTCGGGGATTCCTACGAGCAGTACTTC
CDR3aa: CASSLGFGDSYEQYF

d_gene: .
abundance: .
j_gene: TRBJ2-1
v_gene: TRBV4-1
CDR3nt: TGCGCCAGCAGCCGTCTTAAGGTCGGGGACGAGCAGTTCTTC
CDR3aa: CASSRLKVGDEQFF

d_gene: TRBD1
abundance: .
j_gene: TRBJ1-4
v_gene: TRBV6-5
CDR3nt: TGTGCCAGCAGTTATGACAGGGGGCGGGAAAAACTGTTTTTT
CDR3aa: CASSYDRGREKLFF

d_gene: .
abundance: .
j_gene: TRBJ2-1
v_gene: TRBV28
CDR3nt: TGTGCCAGCAGTCGAACAAATGAGCAGTTCTTC
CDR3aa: CASSRTNEQFF

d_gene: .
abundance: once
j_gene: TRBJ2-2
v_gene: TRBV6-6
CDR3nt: TGTGCCAGCAGTTACGACGGACTTAACACCGGGGAGCTGTTTTTT
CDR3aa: CASSYDGLNTGELFF

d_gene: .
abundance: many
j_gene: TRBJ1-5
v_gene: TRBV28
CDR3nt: TGTGCCAGCAGTCCCCTTTTGGGGGACGATCAGCCCCAGCATTTT
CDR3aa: CASSPLLGDDQPQHF

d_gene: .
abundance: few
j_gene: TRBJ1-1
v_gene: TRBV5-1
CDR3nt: TGCGCCAGCATCAGGGGTTCTGAAGCTTTCTTT
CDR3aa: CASIRGSEAFF

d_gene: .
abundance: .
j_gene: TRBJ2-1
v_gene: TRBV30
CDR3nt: TGTGCCTGGCTGCACAATGAGCAGTTCTTC
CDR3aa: CAWLHNEQFF

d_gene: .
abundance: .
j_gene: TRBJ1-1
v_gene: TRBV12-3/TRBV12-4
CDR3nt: TGTGCCAGCAGATTCGGGGGTGCTGAAGCTTTCTTT
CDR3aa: CASRFGGAEAFF

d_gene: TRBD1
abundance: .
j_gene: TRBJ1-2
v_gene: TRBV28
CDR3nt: TGTGCCAGCTGCTGGGCAGGGGGCCCATATGGCTACACCTTC
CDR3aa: CASCWAGGPYGYTF

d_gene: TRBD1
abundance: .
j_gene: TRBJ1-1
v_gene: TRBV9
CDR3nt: TGTGCCAGCAGCGGCCTTGGACAGGTAGGCACTGAAGCTTTCTTT
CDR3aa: CASSGLGQVGTEAFF